What follows is one TCR beta chain and its context. One end of the junction is discordant with germline, which a read error may explain. CDR1 SGHAT and CDR2 FQNNGV come from the germline V gene. The CDR3 has 14 residues. This entry comes from a study of tumor and adjacent non-tumor tissue in lung cancer. Across the study: Patients were aged 31 to 76, about 10 men and 4 to 6 women, stage I to III.

The template was RNA from unsorted bulk tissue. Three rounds of nested PCR, following a modified ARM-PCR protocol, produced the TCRbeta library. TCRdb fed the multiplex PCR reads into MiXCR, producing one record per CDR3 protein. The table lists about 79,000 distinct CDR3 sequences, just under 75% of them singletons. The rearrangement uses TRBV11-2 and TRBJ2-3; D is undetermined. The sequencing input was lung tumor tissue. The source of this sequence is a woman aged 40 to 50 with non-small cell lung cancer. This chain's CDR3 is CASCPLSAADTEYF. The CDR3 DNA reads as TGTGCCAGCTGCCCTCTAAGCGCTGCAGATACGGAGTATTTT.